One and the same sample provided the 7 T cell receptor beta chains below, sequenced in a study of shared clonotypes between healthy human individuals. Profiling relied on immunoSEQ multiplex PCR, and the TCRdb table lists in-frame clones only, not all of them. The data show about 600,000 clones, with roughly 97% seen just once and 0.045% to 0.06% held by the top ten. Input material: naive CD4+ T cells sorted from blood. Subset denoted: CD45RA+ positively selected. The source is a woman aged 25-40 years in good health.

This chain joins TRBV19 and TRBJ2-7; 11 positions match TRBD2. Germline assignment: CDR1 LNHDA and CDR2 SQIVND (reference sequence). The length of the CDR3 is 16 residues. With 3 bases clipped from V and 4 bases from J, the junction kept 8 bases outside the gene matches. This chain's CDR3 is CASSIGLAGEGYEQYF. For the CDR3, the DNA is TGTGCCAGTAGTATCGGACTAGCGGGCGAGGGGTACGAGCAGTACTTC.

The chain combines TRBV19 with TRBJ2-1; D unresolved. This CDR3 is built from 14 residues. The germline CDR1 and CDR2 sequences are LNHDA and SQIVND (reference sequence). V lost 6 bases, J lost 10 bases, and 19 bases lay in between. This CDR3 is CASSGRTPSWEQFF. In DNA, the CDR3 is TGTGCCAGTAGCGGCCGGACGCCGAGCTGGGAGCAGTTCTTC.

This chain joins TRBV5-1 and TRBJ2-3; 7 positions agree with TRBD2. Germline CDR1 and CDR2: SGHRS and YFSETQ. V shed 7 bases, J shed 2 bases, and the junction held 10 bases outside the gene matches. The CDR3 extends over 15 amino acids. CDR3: CASLNRGSSTDTQYF. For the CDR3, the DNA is TGCGCCAGCTTAAACCGCGGGAGCTCCACAGATACGCAGTATTTT.

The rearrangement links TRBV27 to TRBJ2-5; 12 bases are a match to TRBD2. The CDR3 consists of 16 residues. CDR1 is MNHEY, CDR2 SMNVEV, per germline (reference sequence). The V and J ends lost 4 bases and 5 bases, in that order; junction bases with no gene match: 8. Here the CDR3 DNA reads TGTGCCAGCAGTTCCCAGACTAGCGGGAGAGCGGAGACCCAGTACTTC. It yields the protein CASSSQTSGRAETQYF.

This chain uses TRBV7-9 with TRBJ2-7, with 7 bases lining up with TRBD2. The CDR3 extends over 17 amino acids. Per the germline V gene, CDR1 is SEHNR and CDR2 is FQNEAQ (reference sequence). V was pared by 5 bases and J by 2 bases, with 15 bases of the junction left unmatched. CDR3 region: CASSLTSPRATAYEQYF. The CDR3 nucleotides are TGTGCCAGCAGCCTGACTAGCCCGAGGGCCACCGCCTACGAGCAGTACTTC.

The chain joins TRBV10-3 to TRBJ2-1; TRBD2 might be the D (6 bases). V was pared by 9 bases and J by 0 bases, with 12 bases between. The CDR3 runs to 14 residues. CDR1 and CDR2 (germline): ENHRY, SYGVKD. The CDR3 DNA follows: TGTGCCATTCGGGACTCACGCTCCTACAATGAGCAGTTCTTC. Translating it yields CAIRDSRSYNEQFF.

CDR3: CASRTSGRLPDTQYF. DNA for the CDR3: TGTGCCAGTAGGACTAGCGGGAGGCTCCCAGATACGCAGTATTTT. The chain employs TRBV19 and TRBJ2-3, with 13 bases fitting TRBD2. Unmatched junction bases numbered 4, after V lost 6 bases and J lost 4 bases. The CDR3 spans 15 residues. Germline V gene sequence: CDR1 LNHDA, CDR2 SQIVND (reference sequence).